The 21 T cell receptor beta chains below all came from one sample that was sequenced in a study of identical twins. Via MiXCR, TCRdb re-called the 5' RACE reads, giving one row per CDR3 protein. The sample comprises 200,000 or so distinct CDR3 sequences, more than 15% of which are singletons, and roughly two fifths rests with the top ten. The sample was also linked to a second study, of T cells expressing NK-cell markers.

Input material: CD8+ T cells sorted from blood. Receptor source: a woman aged 18-29 years in good health.

The genes are TRBV7-9 and TRBJ2-7; D is undetermined. Germline CDR1 is SEHNR and CDR2 is FQNEAQ (reference sequence). This CDR3 has 12 amino acids. The ends were cut back, 5 bases at V and 5 bases at J, with 10 bases in the middle. The CDR3 bases are TGTGCCAGCAGCCGCCTTGCCCACGAGCAGTACTTC. Amino acid sequence: CASSRLAHEQYF.

The chain carries TRBV7-9 and TRBJ2-1; 9 bases line up with TRBD2. The length of the CDR3 is 17 residues. The germline V gene has CDR1 SEHNR and CDR2 FQNEAQ (reference sequence). With 2 bases clipped from V and 3 bases from J, the junction kept 8 bases outside the gene matches. In nucleotides, the CDR3 is TGTGCCAGCAGCTTATTTTCTAGCGGGGACCTCTACAATGAGCAGTTCTTC. It encodes CASSLFSSGDLYNEQFF.

The chain links TRBV27 to TRBJ2-2; 7 bases are shared with TRBD2. Germline V gene data show CDR1 as MNHEY and CDR2 as SMNVEV (reference sequence). The CDR3 length is 16 residues. Trimming at V came to 2 bases and at J to 5 bases, leaving 8 bases not matched to a gene. In DNA, the CDR3 is TGTGCCAGCAGTTTAATCGGGGGGATGGTTACCGGGGAGCTGTTTTTT. Translation: CASSLIGGMVTGELFF.

A few counts support this clonotype. The J gene is TRBJ2-5, the V gene TRBV6-5; D ambiguous. Germline V CDR1 and CDR2: MNHEY, SVGAGI. The CDR3 is made up of 14 amino acids. The V and J ends lost 2 bases and 5 bases respectively, with 12 bases between them. The CDR3 spells CASSYIRVRETQYF. For the CDR3, the DNA is TGTGCCAGCAGTTACATCCGGGTGAGGGAGACCCAGTACTTC.

In this sample, this clonotype turned up a few times. The chain joins TRBV20-1 to TRBJ1-1, with D hard to call. V lost 0 bases to trimming and J lost 9 bases, with 14 bases between them. Germline-derived CDR1 and CDR2 are DFQATT and SNEGSKA (reference sequence). This CDR3 comprises 13 residues. For the CDR3, the DNA is TGCAGTGCTAGAGAAGTCGACGTATCAAAAGCTTTCTTT. It yields the protein CSAREVDVSKAFF.

This clonotype was recorded a few times. The chain links TRBV5-6 to TRBJ1-1; D not certain. V dropped 6 bases and J dropped 7 bases, with 10 bases sitting between them. This CDR3 contains 11 residues. Looked up from germline, CDR1 is SGHDT and CDR2 is YYEEEE. The CDR3 loop is CASTSGIEAFF. CDR3 nucleotide sequence: TGTGCCAGCACCTCGGGGATTGAAGCTTTCTTT.

This clonotype has only a few counts. As DNA, the CDR3 is TGTGCCACCAGCAGAGAAGTGCGCTCAGATCGCACAGATACGCAGTATTTT. Its protein product is CATSREVRSDRTDTQYF. The chain has TRBV15 and TRBJ2-3; no definite D call. This CDR3 contains 17 residues. Germline CDR1 LNHNV, CDR2 YYDKDF (reference sequence). Trimming shortened V by 0 bases and J by 1 base, and 14 bases separated the two germline ends.

This clonotype was counted between two and nine times. The genes are TRBV24-1 and TRBJ2-2, with 12 bases aligning to TRBD1. V lost 3 bases and J lost 5; bases outside the gene matches: 3. In germline, CDR1 is KGHDR, CDR2 SFDVKD. This CDR3 contains 16 residues. The chain's CDR3 is CATSDPGQGATGELFF. The CDR3 DNA is TGTGCCACCAGTGATCCGGGACAGGGGGCGACCGGGGAGCTGTTTTTT.

V is TRBV7-3 and J is TRBJ2-6; no clear D. The CDR3 spans 15 residues. The germline V gene has CDR1 SGHTA and CDR2 FQGTGA. Trimming left V 5 bases short and J 1 base short, with 9 bases between. The CDR3 sequence is CASSLVSSGANVLTF. In DNA form, the CDR3 reads TGTGCCAGCAGCCTTGTCAGTTCTGGGGCCAACGTCCTGACTTTC.

The chain uses TRBV27 and TRBJ2-7; 7 positions match TRBD2. This CDR3 spans 13 amino acids. With 7 bases clipped from V and 2 bases from J, the junction kept 5 bases outside the gene matches. Germline V lookup: CDR1 MNHEY, CDR2 SMNVEV (reference sequence). The CDR3 spells CASKESGAYEQYF. CDR3 in DNA: TGTGCCAGCAAAGAAAGCGGGGCCTACGAGCAGTACTTC.

V and J are TRBV19 and TRBJ1-2; tentatively, D is TRBD1 (5 bases). V was trimmed by 8 bases and J by 1 base, leaving 20 bases between them. The CDR3 runs to 16 residues. CDR1 and CDR2 (germline): LNHDA, SQIVND (reference sequence). CDR3 sequence: CASSEVRAFLNYGYTF. Written as DNA, the CDR3 is TGTGCCAGTTCCGAGGTCAGGGCGTTCCTTAACTATGGCTACACCTTC. Supplemented by reference TRBV19 and TRBJ1-2, the full variable domain reads DGGITQSPKYLFRKEGQNVTLSCEQNLNHDAMYWYRQDPGQGLRLIYYSQIVNDFQKGDIAEGYSVSREKKESFPLTVTSAQKNPTAFYLCASSEVRAFLNYGYTFGSGTRLTVV.

At least ten counts were recorded for this clonotype. The chain is built from TRBV6-4 and TRBJ2-2; D uncertain. Looked up from germline, CDR1 is MRHNA and CDR2 is SNTAGT. The length of the CDR3 is 13 residues. Between the trimmed V and J ends, which lost 2 bases and 1 base, there was a span of 2 bases. CDR3 coding DNA: TGTGCCAGCAGTGACAGGAACACCGGGGAGCTGTTTTTT. Its translation: CASSDRNTGELFF.

The chain recombines TRBV27 with TRBJ2-7, with D possibly being TRBD2 (7 bases). The V gene lost 0 bases and the J gene lost 7 bases, with 22 bases spanning the gap. The CDR3 covers 17 residues. Germline V gene lookup returns CDR1 MNHEY and CDR2 SMNVEV (reference sequence). The DNA for the CDR3 is TGTGCCAGCAGTTTATCAGGGGGGGCAGATCCTACAGTTGAGCAGTACTTC. Residues: CASSLSGGADPTVEQYF.

There are a few counts of this clonotype. CDR3 residues: CASSETTGAGYTF. As DNA, the CDR3 is TGTGCCAGCAGCGAGACGACAGGGGCTGGCTACACCTTC. This chain links TRBV12-3 or TRBV12-4 with TRBJ1-2, with 8 bases identical to TRBD1. CDR3 length equals 13 residues. J lost 7 bases, V lost 6 bases, and 7 bases had no gene match.

This clonotype has only a few counts. The CDR3 DNA sequence: TGCAGTGTTTTGCCAGGGCTGGCAAACACCATATATTTT. Protein: CSVLPGLANTIYF. The chain joins TRBV20-1 to TRBJ1-3; possibly TRBD1 for D (5 bases). Germline V gene sequence: CDR1 DFQATT, CDR2 SNEGSKA (reference sequence). The CDR3 has 13 residues. Between the trimmed V and J ends, which lost 7 bases and 6 bases, there was a span of 16 bases.

V gene TRBV20-1 combines with J gene TRBJ2-7; D perhaps matches TRBD2 (6 bases). There are 13 residues in the CDR3. CDR1 is DFQATT, CDR2 SNEGSKA, per germline (reference sequence). V lost 7 bases and J lost 0, with 13 bases in between. CDR3 sequence reads: CSVYAGSSYEQYF. The CDR3 DNA follows: TGCAGTGTTTATGCCGGGAGCTCCTACGAGCAGTACTTC.

This clonotype was counted only a few times. The V call is TRBV11-1, the J call TRBJ2-1; D is possibly TRBD2 (5 bases). Germline loops: CDR1 SGHAT, CDR2 FQDESV (reference sequence). The CDR3 covers 18 residues. The V end was cut by 5 bases, the J end by 5 bases, with 25 bases between. The CDR3 loop is CASSPEGSRVAPDNEQFF. In DNA, the CDR3 is TGTGCCAGCAGCCCCGAAGGGTCTCGAGTAGCGCCCGACAATGAGCAGTTCTTC. Supplemented by reference TRBV11-1 and TRBJ2-1, the full variable domain reads EAEVAQSPRYKITEKSQAVAFWCDPISGHATLYWYRQILGQGPELLVQFQDESVVDDSQLPKDRFSAERLKGVDSTLKIQPAELGDSAMYLCASSPEGSRVAPDNEQFFGPGTRLTVL.

This clonotype was detected only a few times. The V call is TRBV6-1, the J call TRBJ1-4, with D perhaps TRBD1 (5 bases). This CDR3 has 17 residues. V was trimmed by 6 bases and J by 8 bases, leaving 25 bases between them. Germline assignment: CDR1 MNHNS and CDR2 SASEGT. The CDR3 here is CASSDGAGLRGGEKLFF. The CDR3 nucleotides are TGTGCCAGCAGCGACGGGGCAGGGCTAAGGGGTGGGGAAAAACTGTTTTTT.

The chain joins TRBV4-3 to TRBJ2-5, with 12 nucleotides matching TRBD2. V was clipped by 0 bases and J by 5 bases; unmatched bases: 7. The CDR3 sequence is 17 residues long. Germline assignment: CDR1 LGHNA and CDR2 YSLEER. CDR3 sequence reads: CASSQDPASGRVETQYF. CDR3 nucleotides: TGCGCCAGCAGCCAAGATCCCGCTAGCGGGAGGGTGGAGACCCAGTACTTC.

This clonotype was observed a handful of times. CDR3 amino acids: CASSLGGSITGELFF. The DNA for the CDR3 is TGTGCCAGCAGTTTGGGGGGATCCATCACCGGGGAGCTGTTTTTT. The chain combines TRBV27 with TRBJ2-2; a weak D match, TRBD2 (6 bases). The CDR3 consists of 15 residues. Trimming pared 3 bases from V and 4 bases from J, leaving 12 bases between. The V gene's germline CDR1 is MNHEY and CDR2 SMNVEV (reference sequence).

The sample holds a few counts of this clonotype. V usage is TRBV12-3 or TRBV12-4 and J usage is TRBJ1-1; D is uncertain. V was clipped by 9 bases and J by 1 base, with 12 bases between them. The CDR3 is made up of 13 amino acids. Here the CDR3 reads CASAVEPNTEAFF. Written as DNA, the CDR3 is TGTGCCAGTGCTGTAGAACCGAACACTGAAGCTTTCTTT.